Listed below are T cell receptor beta chains from one sample, sequenced in a study of blood T cell repertoires in COVID-19. Libraries were prepared by immunoSEQ multiplex PCR; TCRdb keeps only in-frame clonotypes and omits some of them. The data show over 100,000 clones, with roughly 84% seen just once and roughly 0.83% held by the top ten. Sequencing used peripheral blood. Source of these receptors: a woman in her sixties or seventies with acute or convalescent COVID-19. Both conserved end residues are part of each CDR3. A D gene is named only where the DNA matches it firmly. Rows give clone size only sometimes, using once, few, many, or a class for an expanded clone.

TRBJ2-3	NA	NA	TRBV2	CASSESEVTDTQYF	TGTGCCAGCAGTGAATCGGAGGTCACAGATACGCAGTATTTT
TRBJ1-4	NA	NA	TRBV5-1	CASSLQGRANEKLFF	TGCGCCAGCAGCTTACAGGGCAGGGCTAATGAAAAACTGTTTTTT
TRBJ2-2	NA	TRBD1	TRBV2	CASRGQGRTGELFF	TGTGCCAGCAGGGGACAGGGAAGAACCGGGGAGCTGTTTTTT
TRBJ1-2	NA	TRBD1	TRBV10-3	CAISEQGDYGYTF	TGTGCCATCAGTGAACAGGGGGATTATGGCTACACCTTC
TRBJ2-7	NA	NA	TRBV7-2	CASSPRTPGYEQYF	TGTGCCAGCAGCCCCAGGACTCCTGGCTACGAGCAGTACTTC
TRBJ2-2	few	TRBD2	TRBV10-3	CAISESGTSGANTGELFF	TGTGCCATCAGTGAGTCGGGGACTAGCGGGGCCAACACCGGGGAGCTGTTTTTT
TRBJ2-1	NA	NA	TRBV15	CATSRDFELEQFF	TGTGCCACCAGCAGAGATTTTGAACTTGAGCAGTTCTTC
TRBJ1-2	NA	TRBD1	TRBV10-2	CASGLSRQGDGGGYTF	TGCGCCAGCGGGTTGAGCAGACAGGGGGACGGGGGTGGCTACACCTTC
TRBJ1-6	NA	TRBD1	TRBV11-2	CASSLVGQGGSPLHF	TGTGCCAGCAGCTTAGTTGGACAGGGGGGGTCACCCCTCCACTTT
TRBJ2-5	once	NA	TRBV7-2	CASSFAGIGTQYF	TGTGCCAGCAGCTTTGCAGGGATTGGGACCCAGTACTTC
TRBJ1-1	NA	NA	TRBV7-8	CASSLPGRETEAFF	TGTGCCAGCAGCTTACCAGGGAGGGAGACTGAAGCTTTCTTT
TRBJ2-1	NA	NA	TRBV5-1	CASSSAPRYNEQFF	TGCGCCAGCAGCTCGGCCCCTAGGTACAATGAGCAGTTCTTC
TRBJ2-7	NA	TRBD2	TRBV29-1	CSVEGGGHEYEQYF	TGCAGCGTTGAAGGGGGAGGGCACGAATACGAGCAGTACTTC
TRBJ2-5	NA	NA	TRBV9	CASSPYDREETQYF	TGTGCCAGCAGCCCATACGACAGAGAAGAGACCCAGTACTTC
TRBJ1-4	NA	NA	TRBV5-3	CARSLVAGESEKLFF	TGTGCCAGAAGCTTGGTAGCAGGGGAGAGTGAAAAACTGTTTTTT
TRBJ2-2	NA	TRBD2	TRBV7-9	CASSSPGLAGTGELFF	TGTGCCAGCAGCTCCCCGGGACTAGCGGGCACCGGGGAGCTGTTTTTT
TRBJ2-1	few	TRBD1	TRBV19	CASSLRQGADNEQFF	TGTGCCAGTAGTCTACGACAGGGGGCGGACAATGAGCAGTTCTTC
TRBJ2-2	few	NA	TRBV5-1	CASSHRGSTNTGELFF	TGCGCCAGCAGCCATAGGGGTTCCACGAACACCGGGGAGCTGTTTTTT
TRBJ2-7	few	TRBD1	TRBV16	CASSQLTGGYEQYF	TGTGCCAGCAGCCAATTGACAGGGGGCTACGAGCAGTACTTC
TRBJ2-1	few	NA	TRBV5-1	CASSRVGRSWEQFF	TGCGCCAGCAGCCGAGTTGGGAGGAGTTGGGAGCAGTTCTTC
TRBJ2-3	NA	TRBD2	TRBV6-2/TRBV6-3	CASSARQRGGTDTQYF	TGTGCCAGCAGTGCCCGCCAGCGGGGGGGCACAGATACGCAGTATTTT
TRBJ2-5	NA	TRBD2	TRBV15	CATSIRLAGGGKTQYF	TGTGCCACCAGTATCAGACTAGCGGGGGGAGGAAAGACCCAGTACTTC
TRBJ1-5	NA	NA	TRBV9	CASSVEGVSSNQPQHF	TGTGCCAGCAGCGTAGAGGGAGTTAGTAGCAATCAGCCCCAGCATTTT
TRBJ1-1	NA	NA	TRBV4-1	CASSQEVGRGEAFF	TGCGCCAGCAGCCAAGAAGTTGGCAGGGGCGAAGCTTTCTTT
TRBJ1-3	NA	NA	TRBV5-1	CASSAGPGNTIYF	TGCGCCAGCAGCGCCGGTCCTGGAAACACCATATATTTT
TRBJ2-1	NA	TRBD2	TRBV24-1	CATSHGRLVGNEQFF	TGTGCCACCAGCCACGGGAGGTTGGTCGGCAATGAGCAGTTCTTC
TRBJ1-6	NA	NA	TRBV5-4	CASRLAVVDSPLHF	TGTGCCAGCAGGCTCGCAGTGGTTGATTCACCCCTCCACTTT
TRBJ1-2	NA	NA	TRBV29-1	CSVQGNDGYTF	TGCAGCGTTCAGGGTAACGATGGCTACACCTTC
TRBJ2-2	NA	TRBD1	TRBV7-3	CASSLRDRDTGELFF	TGTGCCAGCAGCTTAAGGGACAGAGACACCGGGGAGCTGTTTTTT
TRBJ1-4	few	NA	TRBV27	CASSRTERANEKLFF	TGTGCCAGCAGTCGTACAGAGAGAGCTAATGAAAAACTGTTTTTT
TRBJ1-6	NA	NA	TRBV7-2	CASSLQAAVPLNSPLHF	TGTGCCAGCAGCTTACAGGCAGCCGTTCCCCTCAATTCACCCCTCCACTTT
TRBJ1-6	NA	NA	TRBV6-5	CASSYGEGDSPLHF	TGTGCCAGCAGTTACGGAGAGGGGGATTCACCCCTCCACTTT
TRBJ2-5	NA	NA	TRBV3-1/TRBV3-2	CASSQDTGYQETQYF	TGTGCCAGCAGCCAAGATACGGGTTATCAAGAGACCCAGTACTTC
TRBJ2-5	few	NA	TRBV3-1/TRBV3-2	CASSQGRVETQYF	TGTGCCAGCAGCCAAGGGAGGGTAGAGACCCAGTACTTC
TRBJ2-7	once	NA	TRBV6-5	CASSSTKGEQYF	TGTGCCAGCAGTTCGACTAAAGGGGAGCAGTACTTC
TRBJ1-2	NA	TRBD1	TRBV7-8	CASSPRQGGNYGYTF	TGTGCCAGCAGCCCCCGACAGGGGGGAAACTATGGCTACACCTTC
TRBJ2-1	NA	TRBD2	TRBV18	CASSPLAGVSNEQFF	TGTGCCAGCTCACCACTAGCGGGAGTATCCAATGAGCAGTTCTTC
TRBJ1-4	NA	NA	TRBV4-1	CASSQVEVGEKLFF	TGCGCCAGCAGCCAAGTGGAGGTTGGAGAAAAACTGTTTTTT
TRBJ2-7	NA	NA	TRBV30	CAWRGAGREQYF	TGTGCCTGGAGGGGGGCAGGGCGCGAGCAGTACTTC
TRBJ2-7	NA	NA	TRBV7-9	CASSQPGSYEQYF	TGTGCCAGCAGCCAACCCGGCTCCTACGAGCAGTACTTC
TRBJ1-2	NA	NA	TRBV6-1	CASSERGGAYGYTF	TGTGCCAGCAGTGAACGGGGGGGAGCCTATGGCTACACCTTC
TRBJ2-5	NA	TRBD2	TRBV11-2	CASSLDWAGRGETQYF	TGTGCCAGCAGCTTAGATTGGGCAGGGCGGGGGGAGACCCAGTACTTC
TRBJ1-4	NA	TRBD1	TRBV5-1	CASSLGGTGNEKLFF	TGCGCCAGCAGCTTGGGCGGGACAGGGAATGAAAAACTGTTTTTT
TRBJ2-3	NA	TRBD2	TRBV2	CASSRLAGETQYF	TGTGCCAGCAGTCGGCTAGCGGGAGAGACGCAGTATTTT
TRBJ2-7	NA	TRBD1	TRBV5-5	CASSLGTGAYEQYF	TGTGCCAGCAGCCTCGGGACAGGGGCCTACGAGCAGTACTTC
TRBJ1-5	NA	NA	TRBV11-2	CASSLQVSNQPQHF	TGTGCCAGCAGCCTACAGGTTAGCAATCAGCCCCAGCATTTT
TRBJ1-2	NA	NA	TRBV6-5	CASSNSYGYTF	TGTGCCAGCAGTAACAGCTATGGCTACACCTTC
TRBJ2-1	NA	NA	TRBV2	CASLAGSGYNEQFF	TGTGCCAGCCTGGCTGGGTCGGGCTACAATGAGCAGTTCTTC
TRBJ2-3	NA	NA	TRBV5-1	CASSLGLPADTQYF	TGCGCCAGCAGCTTGGGACTCCCCGCAGATACGCAGTATTTT
TRBJ1-5	NA	NA	TRBV6-5	CASRGTSNSNQPQHF	TGTGCCAGCAGGGGGACATCGAATAGCAATCAGCCCCAGCATTTT
TRBJ1-1	NA	NA	TRBV5-5	CASSLTGGPNTEAFF	TGTGCCAGCAGCTTGACGGGGGGCCCGAACACTGAAGCTTTCTTT